This TCR beta chain was sequenced during a study of T cells in Graves' hyperthyroidism and ophthalmopathy. In the study overall: The initial diagnosis was the point when peripheral blood was collected, ahead of any treatment. Findings and caveats of the study: In blood, most of the thyroid clonotypes expanded above 0.001 were also present.

The study included ophthalmopathy patients with Clinical Activity Score at least 3, NOSPECS grade at least 4 and duration under 3 months. The TCR beta CDR3 regions underwent amplification using RNA transcripts as the source. The study used the HTBI primer set for a first-round RT-PCR of the TCR CDR3. TCRdb used MiXCR to reprocess the multiplex PCR reads, holding one entry per CDR3 protein. The sample holds 450,000 to 650,000 distinct CDR3 sequences, about 15% seen once. The germline gives CDR1 DFQATT, CDR2 SNEGSKA (reference sequence). CDR3 length equals 13 residues. V was pared by 4 bases and J by 0 bases, with 2 bases of the junction left unmatched. The table lists this clonotype with many counts. As yet, its antigen is unknown.

The sequencing sample was made of blood. The clonotype comes from a woman aged 18-30 years with Graves' ophthalmopathy. V is TRBV20-1 and J is TRBJ2-7; 8 nucleotides agree with TRBD1. The CDR3 protein is CSATGQVSYEQYF. CDR3 nucleotides: TGCAGTGCTACGGGACAGGTCTCCTACGAGCAGTACTTC.